What follows are 28 T cell receptor beta chains derived from one specimen sequenced in a study of T cell clonality in common variable immunodeficiency. The study, taken as a whole, reports: In common variable immunodeficiency, TCR beta chains reportedly carried fewer deletions and N-nucleotide insertions.

Their antigen targets remain unknown. Measured with immunoSEQ multiplex PCR; TCRdb has only the in-frame clones, and not every one. The data list over 30,000 clones, none observed once; approximately 7% falls to the top ten. The sequencing sample was made of peripheral blood mononuclear cells. These receptors were collected from a human donor with common variable immunodeficiency.

This clone was seen only a few times. The CDR3 end lies 3 residues beyond the end of the read and is filled in from the germline J gene. The rearrangement joins TRBV7-8 to TRBJ2-7, with TRBD2 matching over 7 bases. The CDR3 extends over 14 amino acids. The V gene end was trimmed by 5 bases and the J gene end by 6 bases; junction bases not matched to a gene: 10. CDR1 SGHVS and CDR2 FQNEAQ come from the germline V gene. The covered CDR3 bases are TGTGCCAGCAGCCCAAGGACTAGTTCTGGCGAG. This codes for CASSPRTSSGE. The full-length CDR3 reads as CASSPRTSSGEQYF.

This clone is medium-sized within its sample. The read ends 3 residues early relative to the CDR3; the germline J gene fills the gap. This chain links TRBV9 with TRBJ2-3; a weak D match, TRBD2 (6 bases). This CDR3 comprises 15 residues. Germline values: CDR1 SGDLS, CDR2 YYNGEE. The V end was cut by 4 bases, the J end by 1 base, with 13 bases between. The CDR3 bases that were read are TGTGCCAGCAGCTCCTACCCTAGCGGCACAGATACG. Its translation: CASSSYPSGTDT. The whole CDR3 sequence reads CASSSYPSGTDTQYF.

The sample holds many counts of this clone. The sequenced fragment ends 3 residues before the CDR3 boundary, so the rest is inferred from the germline J gene. The chain carries TRBV5-5 and TRBJ2-1; no clear D. Germline V gene sequence: CDR1 SGHKS, CDR2 YYEKEE (reference sequence). The CDR3 sequence is 14 residues long. V was pared by 0 bases and J by 7 bases, with 11 bases between. Partial CDR3 DNA: TGTGCCAGCAGCTTGGATCTTCCCGGGAATGAG. It specifies CASSLDLPGNE. The full CDR3 protein is CASSLDLPGNEQFF.

This clone is classed as medium-sized. The missing CDR3 end, 3 residues past where the read stops, is filled in from the germline J gene. The rearrangement joins TRBV5-4 to TRBJ2-2; 10 nucleotides agree with TRBD2. CDR1 SGHNT and CDR2 YYREEE come from the germline V gene (reference sequence). The CDR3 totals 16 residues. After removal of 4 bases from V and 4 bases from J, the junction contained 7 bases not matched to a gene. Partial CDR3 DNA: TGTGCCAGCAGCAGAATAGCGGGAGGTATCACCGGGGAG. Its translation is CASSRIAGGITGE. The CDR3, in full, reads CASSRIAGGITGELFF.

On this clone: The CDR3 extends 3 residues past the end of the read, so its final part is completed from the germline J gene. The genes are TRBV30 and TRBJ1-1; D is uncertain. This CDR3 has 13 residues. CDR1 and CDR2 (germline): GTSNPN, SVGIG (reference sequence). The V end was cut by 0 bases, the J end by 2 bases, with 7 bases between. CDR3 DNA (partial): TGTGCCTGGAGTGTAGGGTCCAACACTGAA. This codes for CAWSVGSNTE. The complete CDR3 reads CAWSVGSNTEAFF. Full variable domain (remainder filled in from reference TRBV30 and TRBJ1-1): SQTIHQWPATLVQPVGSPLSLECTVEGTSNPNLYWYRQAAGRGLQLLFYSVGIGQISSEVPQNLSASRPQDRQFILSSKKLLLSDSGFYLCAWSVGSNTEAFFGQGTRLTVV.

This clone occurred many times. The sequenced part of the CDR3 DNA is TGTGCCAGTAGAAACCCCGGGACGGCGGGGGGC. Amino acids: CASRNPGTAGG. The CDR3 in full is CASRNPGTAGGYTF. This chain links TRBV19 with TRBJ1-2, with D maybe TRBD1 (5 bases). The CDR3 extends 3 residues past the end of the read, so its final part is completed from the germline J gene. The germline CDR1 and CDR2 sequences are LNHDA and SQIVND (reference sequence). The CDR3 extends over 14 amino acids. The variable domain in full, with the rest retrieved from reference TRBV19 and TRBJ1-2, is DGGITQSPKYLFRKEGQNVTLSCEQNLNHDAMYWYRQDPGQGLRLIYYSQIVNDFQKGDIAEGYSVSREKKESFPLTVTSAQKNPTAFYLCASRNPGTAGGYTFGSGTRLTVV.

In this sample, this clone turned up a few times. The read terminates 3 residues ahead of where the CDR3 ends, so the germline J gene completes it. V usage is TRBV20-1 and J usage is TRBJ2-5; D not resolved. From germline, CDR1 is DFQATT and CDR2 SNEGSKA (reference sequence). The V end was cut by 5 bases, the J end by 2 bases, with 12 bases between. This CDR3 is 13 amino acids long. The CDR3 reads CSAPPRKQETQYF. CDR3 bases read: TGCAGTGCTCCCCCTAGGAAGCAAGAGACC.

This clone was found many times. The read terminates 3 residues ahead of where the CDR3 ends, so the germline J gene completes it. V and J are TRBV5-1 and TRBJ2-3; 12 bases match TRBD2. The V gene end was trimmed by 0 bases and the J gene end by 4 bases; junction bases not matched to a gene: 9. Germline V gene sequence: CDR1 SGHRS, CDR2 YFSETQ. This CDR3 region has 18 residues. The covered CDR3 bases are TGCGCCAGCAGCTTGGGTTCGGGGCTAGCGGGAGGGGCAGATACG. Its protein product is CASSLGSGLAGGADT. The full CDR3 is CASSLGSGLAGGADTQYF.

This clone was seen repeatedly, ten times or more. Sequencing ends 3 residues short of the CDR3 end; the germline J gene provides the rest. V gene TRBV7-6 combines with J gene TRBJ2-7; D might be TRBD1 (5 bases). CDR1 and CDR2 from the germline V gene are SGHVS and FNYEAQ. V dropped 1 base and J dropped 6 bases, with 16 bases sitting between them. The CDR3 spans 15 residues. The part of the CDR3 DNA that was read is TGTGCCAGCAGCTTAGACCCGCAGGGAAGGGGCGAG. Its protein product is CASSLDPQGRGE. The full-length CDR3 reads as CASSLDPQGRGEQYF.

This clone was detected many times. The read gets to within 3 residues of the CDR3 end, and the germline J gene fills in the rest. The rearrangement uses TRBV7-2 and TRBJ2-7; 10 bases are a match to TRBD2. V lost 5 bases and J lost 4; bases outside the gene matches: 2. This CDR3 has 13 amino acids. Germline CDR1 SGHTA, CDR2 FQGNSA. CDR3 sequence: CASSISGRYEQYF. Incomplete CDR3 DNA: TGTGCCAGCAGCATTAGCGGGAGGTACGAG.

This clone was detected a few times. The CDR3 is cut off 3 residues early in the read; its end comes from the germline J gene. The chain carries TRBV7-2 and TRBJ1-1; D call uncertain. Per germline, CDR1 SGHTA and CDR2 FQGNSA. Trimming pared 3 bases from V and 2 bases from J, leaving 10 bases between. The CDR3 contains 14 residues. The sequenced part of the CDR3 DNA is TGTGCCAGCAGCTTTCGCGAATCAAACACTGAA. It codes for CASSFRESNTE. The entire CDR3 is CASSFRESNTEAFF.

The table lists this clone with many counts. Read coverage stops 3 residues before the CDR3 terminus; the germline J gene supplies the remainder. The rearrangement joins TRBV11-1 to TRBJ2-1; D uncertain. The CDR3 has 13 amino acids. CDR1 is SGHAT and CDR2 is FQDESV in the germline V gene (reference sequence). Deletions cut 1 base from V and 5 bases from J, with 6 bases between. The sequenced part of the CDR3 DNA is TGTGCCAGCAGCTTAGGACTCAACAATGAG. This sequence encodes CASSLGLNNE. The whole CDR3 sequence is CASSLGLNNEQFF.

This clone was detected only a few times. The CDR3 end falls 3 residues outside the read, so it is completed with the germline J gene. The chain links TRBV11-2 to TRBJ1-2; D gene unclear. CDR1 is SGHAT and CDR2 is FQNNGV in the germline V gene. The CDR3 length is 13 residues. Trimming took 5 bases from V and 0 from J, leaving 7 bases between them. CDR3 residues: CASSPVANYGYTF. The part of the CDR3 DNA that was read is TGTGCCAGCAGCCCCGTAGCTAACTATGGC.

This clone was counted many times. The CDR3 end falls 3 residues outside the read, so it is completed with the germline J gene. The chain is built from TRBV11-2 and TRBJ2-7, with 8 bases matching TRBD1. Germline lookup yields CDR1 SGHAT and CDR2 FQNNGV. V lost 5 bases to trimming and J lost 3 bases; unmatched junction nucleotides: 9. The CDR3 extends over 15 amino acids. The sequenced CDR3 bases are TGTGCCAGCAGCCCGGGGACAGGCCGTTTCTACGAG. It codes for CASSPGTGRFYE. The whole CDR3 is CASSPGTGRFYEQYF.

This clone was seen repeatedly, ten times or more. Read data end 3 residues before the CDR3 end; the end is taken from the germline J gene. This sequence joins TRBV18 and TRBJ2-3; the D gene is possibly TRBD1 (6 bases). The ends were cut back, 2 bases at V and 4 bases at J, with 13 bases in the middle. In germline, CDR1 is KGHSH, CDR2 LQKENI. The CDR3 is 15 residues long. CDR3 DNA, as far as it was read: TGTGCCAGCTCACCAGAGGTCCAGGGGCCAGATACG. Translated, it gives CASSPEVQGPDT. The full CDR3 sequence reads CASSPEVQGPDTQYF. Based on the CDR3 plus reference TRBV18 and TRBJ2-3, the full variable domain is NAGVMQNPRHLVRRRGQEARLRCSPMKGHSHVYWYRQLPEEGLKFMVYLQKENIIDESGMPKERFSAEFPKEGPSILRIQQVVRGDSAAYFCASSPEVQGPDTQYFGPGTRLTVL.

As for this clone: The sequenced fragment ends 3 residues before the CDR3 boundary, so the rest is inferred from the germline J gene. This rearrangement joins TRBV13 to TRBJ1-4; D is possibly TRBD1 (5 bases). This CDR3 contains 14 residues. Germline CDR1 is PRHDT and CDR2 is FYEKMQ (reference sequence). Trimming took off 6 bases at V and 7 bases at J, with 15 bases between the two ends. Incomplete CDR3 DNA: TGTGCCAGCAGGCTAACAGGAGGTAGTGAAAAA. It specifies CASRLTGGSEK. The entire CDR3 reads CASRLTGGSEKLFF.

This clone was seen a few times. At one of its ends the junction is not consistent with the germline gene, which may arise from a read error. The CDR3 goes on 3 residues after the read ends, and that part is filled in from the germline J gene. The chain combines TRBV2 with TRBJ2-2; D might be TRBD2 (6 bases). This CDR3 spans 13 amino acids. The germline gives CDR1 SNHLY, CDR2 FYNNEI. The CDR3 here is CASSPGTDGKLFF. The sequenced part of the CDR3 DNA is TGTGCCAGCAGTCCCGGGACTGACGGGAAG.

There are many counts of this clone. The read halts 3 residues ahead of the CDR3 end, with the missing end drawn from the germline J gene. The rearrangement joins TRBV18 to TRBJ2-5; 7 bases match TRBD1. The CDR3 runs to 16 residues. Germline V lookup: CDR1 KGHSH, CDR2 LQKENI. The ends lost 6 bases at V and 4 bases at J; junction bases unmatched: 14. The chain's CDR3 is CASSPAPGTAGETQYF. CDR3 DNA (partial): TGTGCCAGCTCGCCCGCCCCTGGGACAGCCGGAGAGACC.

Relative to its sample, this clone is medium-sized (0.01 to 0.1%). Read sequence stops 3 residues before the CDR3 end, and the germline J gene provides the missing end. This sequence joins TRBV6-4 and TRBJ2-6, with D tentatively TRBD2 (6 bases). The V end lost 0 bases, the J end lost 0 bases, and 6 bases lay between the germline ends. Germline assignment: CDR1 MRHNA and CDR2 SNTAGT. CDR3 length: 16 residues. The CDR3 spells CASSDSSGSGANVLTF. The CDR3 bases that were read are TGTGCCAGCAGTGACTCTAGCGGCTCTGGGGCCAACGTC.

This clone was observed a handful of times. The CDR3 is cut off 3 residues early in the read; its end comes from the germline J gene. The chain is built from TRBV30 and TRBJ1-4; 7 nucleotides match TRBD1. Trimming took 4 bases from V and 7 from J; bases not matched to a gene: 18. The CDR3 runs 17 residues. Germline CDR1 is GTSNPN and CDR2 is SVGIG (reference sequence). The DNA read from the CDR3 is TGTGCCTGGAAGAATTGGGACAGTGGGCCGGTAATTGAAAAA. Translation gives CAWKNWDSGPVIEK. The full CDR3 protein reads CAWKNWDSGPVIEKLFF.

In this sample, this clone turned up a few times. The read finishes 3 residues shy of the CDR3 end, and the germline J gene is used to complete it. The gene calls are TRBV11-3 and TRBJ2-1; TRBD2 aligns across 8 bases. Germline CDR1 and CDR2: SGHNT and YENEEA. CDR3 size: 14 residues. Trimming cost V 1 base and J 8 bases; bases outside gene matches: 4. CDR3 DNA, as far as it was read: TGTGCCAGCAGCTTAGGCGGGAGGAACGATGAG. It is translated as CASSLGGRNDE. The entire CDR3 sequence reads CASSLGGRNDEQFF.

This clone was recorded at least ten times. The read finishes 3 residues shy of the CDR3 end, and the germline J gene is used to complete it. The rearrangement joins TRBV7-2 to TRBJ2-1, with 12 bases fitting TRBD2. The V gene's germline CDR1 is SGHTA and CDR2 FQGNSA. After removal of 5 bases from V and 8 bases from J, the junction contained 7 bases not matched to a gene. The CDR3 runs to 15 residues. The CDR3 bases that were read are TGTGCCAGCAGCCCCAGGACTAGCGGGACCTATGAG. It translates to CASSPRTSGTYE. Given in full, the CDR3 is CASSPRTSGTYEQFF.

This clone was seen more than once but under ten times. Read data end 3 residues before the CDR3 end; the end is taken from the germline J gene. The gene calls are TRBV11-3 and TRBJ2-3; TRBD1 agrees at 7 bases. With V trimmed by 2 bases and J by 3 bases, 2 bases remained unmatched. The CDR3 is made up of 14 amino acids. Germline lookup yields CDR1 SGHNT and CDR2 YENEEA. CDR3 amino acids: CASSLQGETDTQYF. The sequenced part of the CDR3 DNA is TGTGCCAGCAGCTTACAGGGGGAAACAGATACG.

This clone was seen at least ten times. Read coverage stops 3 residues before the CDR3 terminus; the germline J gene supplies the remainder. V is TRBV29-1 and J is TRBJ1-6; D is possibly TRBD1 (6 bases). V was clipped by 2 bases and J by 5 bases, with 10 bases between them. Germline-derived CDR1 and CDR2 are SQVTM and ANQGSEA. The CDR3 length is 14 residues. CDR3 DNA, as far as it was read: TGCAGCGTTGAACTAGCAGGGGATAATTCACCC. The encoded protein is CSVELAGDNSP. The full CDR3 is CSVELAGDNSPLHF.

This clone was seen a few times. The CDR3 goes on 3 residues after the read ends, and that part is filled in from the germline J gene. The J gene is TRBJ2-1, the V gene TRBV5-1, with 7 bases matching TRBD2. V shed 4 bases, J shed 7 bases, and the junction held 14 bases outside the gene matches. The length of the CDR3 is 16 residues. Germline assignment: CDR1 SGHRS and CDR2 YFSETQ. The CDR3 sequence is CASSPQGGRAGNEQFF. The sequenced CDR3 bases are TGCGCCAGCAGCCCCCAAGGTGGGAGAGCGGGGAATGAG.

This clone was seen only a few times. The read stops 3 residues short of the end of the CDR3; the missing end is completed from the germline J gene. This chain joins TRBV5-1 and TRBJ2-7, with D maybe TRBD2 (6 bases). Trimming took 6 bases from V and 5 from J, leaving 9 bases between them. Germline assignment: CDR1 SGHRS and CDR2 YFSETQ. The CDR3 is 11 amino acids. Incomplete CDR3 DNA: TGCGCCAGCAATTGGGGGGACGAG. It yields the protein CASNWGDE. The entire CDR3 protein is CASNWGDEQYF.

Details on this clone: The read ends 3 residues before the CDR3 terminus; that terminus is restored from the germline J gene. The chain uses TRBV7-9 and TRBJ1-1; no clear D gene. The CDR3 extends over 13 amino acids. The germline V and J ends were trimmed by 6 bases and 0 bases, with 8 bases remaining between them. Germline loops: CDR1 SEHNR, CDR2 FQNEAQ (reference sequence). The sequenced part of the CDR3 DNA is TGTGCCAGCAGTGAAAACATGAACACTGAA. This sequence encodes CASSENMNTE. The full CDR3 sequence reads CASSENMNTEAFF.

This clone showed up many times. The sequence runs out 3 residues before the end of the CDR3; the remainder is reconstructed from the germline J gene. The gene calls are TRBV6-2 or TRBV6-3 and TRBJ1-1; maybe TRBD1 (5 bases). Germline CDR1 and CDR2: MNHEY and SVGEGT. This CDR3 contains 13 residues. Trimming shortened V by 6 bases and J by 4 bases, and 12 bases separated the two germline ends. The CDR3 sequence: CASSLQEGTEAFF. The CDR3 bases that were read are TGTGCCAGCAGCTTACAGGAGGGCACTGAA.